The clone carrying this TCR beta chain was recorded a few times. Its antigen remains unidentified. The entry originates in a study of T-cell memory formation after mild COVID-19. Overall study results and limits: Second-wave clones peaking on day 37 lacked confirmed SARS-CoV-2 specificity. Contracting CD4+ clones lay largely in CM and EM, with CD8+ ones residing in EMRA. Some clones that responded turned up in pre-infection memory, which suggests that cross-reactive memory joined in.

The authors produced TCR alpha and TCR beta cDNA libraries with sample barcodes and UMIs by 5'RACE using constant-segment primers. TCRdb re-analysed the 5' RACE reads in MiXCR, keeping a single row per CDR3 protein. Among about 420,000 distinct CDR3 sequences, more than 20% were seen once, and the ten largest hold less than 15%. V lost 3 bases, J lost 6 bases, and 12 bases lay in between. The CDR3 length is 14 residues. The chain employs TRBV12-3 or TRBV12-4 and TRBJ2-1, with D possibly TRBD1 on 6 matching bases. The sequenced material came from PBMCs or a T cell subset sorted from them (not recorded which). This sequence was found in an adult woman who had mild COVID-19 (a few samples of this study predate the infection). Cell type and time point are not known. CDR3 nucleotides: TGTGCCAGCAGTTTGTGGACAGCTTCCAATGAGCAGTTCTTC. Its translation is CASSLWTASNEQFF.